This T cell receptor (beta chain) is drawn from a study of blood T cell repertoires in COVID-19. Overall study context: The cDNA or gDNA used as material had been derived from T cells, B-cell-depleted T cells, or PBMCs.

Assay used: immunoSEQ multiplex PCR; TCRdb lists only in-frame clones, some missing. Among over 95,000 clones listed, roughly 81% were seen once. In germline, CDR1 is LNHDA, CDR2 SQIVND (reference sequence). J gave up 0 bases and V 6 bases, and 16 bases lay outside the gene matches. CDR3 length: 19 residues. This sequence originates from a man in his forties or fifties with acute or convalescent COVID-19. This chain joins TRBV19 and TRBJ1-3, with 8 nucleotides matching TRBD1. Sequences were obtained from peripheral blood. CDR3 coding DNA: TGTGCCAGTAGGACAGGGGAGGTTGCCGGTCCCCTCTCTGGAAACACCATATATTTT. It encodes CASRTGEVAGPLSGNTIYF.